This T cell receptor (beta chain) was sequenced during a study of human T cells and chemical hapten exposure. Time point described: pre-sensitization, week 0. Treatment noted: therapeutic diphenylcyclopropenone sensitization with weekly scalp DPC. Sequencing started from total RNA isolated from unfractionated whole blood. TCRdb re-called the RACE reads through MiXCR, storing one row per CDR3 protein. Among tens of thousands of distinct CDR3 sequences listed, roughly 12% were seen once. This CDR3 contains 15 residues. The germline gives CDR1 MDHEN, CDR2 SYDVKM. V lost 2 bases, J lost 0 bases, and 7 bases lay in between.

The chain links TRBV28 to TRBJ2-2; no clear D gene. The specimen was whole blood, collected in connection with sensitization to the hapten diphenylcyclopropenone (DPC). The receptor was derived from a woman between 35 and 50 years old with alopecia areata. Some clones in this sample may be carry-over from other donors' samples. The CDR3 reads CASSLRPANTGELFF. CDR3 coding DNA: TGTGCCAGCAGTTTAAGGCCGGCGAACACCGGGGAGCTGTTTTTT. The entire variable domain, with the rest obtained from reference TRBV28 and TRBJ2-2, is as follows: DVKVTQSSRYLVKRTGEKVFLECVQDMDHENMFWYRQDPGLGLRLIYFSYDVKMKEKGDIPEGYSVSREKKERFSLILESASTNQTSMYLCASSLRPANTGELFFGEGSRLTVL.